Listed below are T cell receptor beta chains from one sample, sequenced in a study of blood T cells in healthy people across ages. TCRdb re-derived calls from the 5' RACE reads in MiXCR, one entry per CDR3 protein. Of 1,500,000 or so distinct CDR3 sequences listed, around 40% are singletons. What was sequenced was blood. All receptors derive from a young woman in good health. Each CDR3 is given with its conserved first and last residue. D genes are given only for firm matches. Only part of the rows carry a size: once, few, many, or a class if the clone is expanded.

cdr3_nt: TGCGCCAGCAGCCAAGATTTAGTGTTGACTAGCGGGGGGGCACACTCTACGCAGTATTTT
cdr3_aa: CASSQDLVLTSGGAHSTQYF
clone_size: -
j_call: TRBJ2-3
v_call: TRBV4-3
d_call: TRBD2

cdr3_nt: TGTGCCATCAGTGGTGTAGAGAGCACAGATACGCAGTATTTT
cdr3_aa: CAISGVESTDTQYF
clone_size: -
j_call: TRBJ2-3
v_call: TRBV10-3
d_call: -

cdr3_nt: TGTGCCAGCTACGAGACAGGGGATAATCAGCCCCAGCATTTT
cdr3_aa: CASYETGDNQPQHF
clone_size: few
j_call: TRBJ1-5
v_call: TRBV6-6
d_call: TRBD1

cdr3_nt: TGTGCCAGCAGTGGGCTGCTCAGGGGTGCAGATACGCAGTATTTT
cdr3_aa: CASSGLLRGADTQYF
clone_size: -
j_call: TRBJ2-3
v_call: TRBV25-1
d_call: -

cdr3_nt: TGTGCCAGCAGCTTCGACAGGGGAGGCTCCTACGAGCAGTACTTC
cdr3_aa: CASSFDRGGSYEQYF
clone_size: -
j_call: TRBJ2-7
v_call: TRBV7-2
d_call: TRBD1

cdr3_nt: TGCGCCAGCAGCCCCGGGTCAGAGACCTACGAGCAGTACTTC
cdr3_aa: CASSPGSETYEQYF
clone_size: few
j_call: TRBJ2-7
v_call: TRBV5-1
d_call: -

cdr3_nt: TGTGCCAGCAGCACAAACAGGGACCACTATGGCTACACCTTC
cdr3_aa: CASSTNRDHYGYTF
clone_size: few
j_call: TRBJ1-2
v_call: TRBV7-2
d_call: -

cdr3_nt: TGTGCCAGCAGTTACGGTAGCGGCCTGTCCTACGAGCAGTACTTC
cdr3_aa: CASSYGSGLSYEQYF
clone_size: -
j_call: TRBJ2-7
v_call: TRBV6-2/TRBV6-3
d_call: -

cdr3_nt: TGTGCCACCGGAAGGAATGAGCAGTTCTTC
cdr3_aa: CATGRNEQFF
clone_size: many
j_call: TRBJ2-1
v_call: TRBV12-3/TRBV12-4
d_call: -

cdr3_nt: TGTGCCAGCAGCTTAGGGACTAGCGGATACTACAATGAGCAGTTCTTC
cdr3_aa: CASSLGTSGYYNEQFF
clone_size: -
j_call: TRBJ2-1
v_call: TRBV7-6
d_call: TRBD2

cdr3_nt: TGCAGTGCTAAGGGACACACAGATACGCAGTATTTT
cdr3_aa: CSAKGHTDTQYF
clone_size: few
j_call: TRBJ2-3
v_call: TRBV20-1
d_call: -

cdr3_nt: TGCGCCAGCAGCTCTCCCTTCAGGGAAGGGTCCGGGACAGGGGGCCCTGAAGCTTTCTTT
cdr3_aa: CASSSPFREGSGTGGPEAFF
clone_size: once
j_call: TRBJ1-1
v_call: TRBV4-1
d_call: TRBD1

cdr3_nt: TGTGCCTGGGGTGCAGGGGGCAATCAGCCCCAGCATTTT
cdr3_aa: CAWGAGGNQPQHF
clone_size: -
j_call: TRBJ1-5
v_call: TRBV30
d_call: -

cdr3_nt: TGTGCCAGCAGCCCGGAAGGAAACACCATATATTTT
cdr3_aa: CASSPEGNTIYF
clone_size: -
j_call: TRBJ1-3
v_call: TRBV12-3/TRBV12-4
d_call: -

cdr3_nt: TGTGCCAGCAGTTCCCTCTCTAGCGAATATGAGCAGTTCTTC
cdr3_aa: CASSSLSSEYEQFF
clone_size: -
j_call: TRBJ2-1
v_call: TRBV6-2/TRBV6-3
d_call: -

cdr3_nt: TGCGCCAGCAGCATCGGGACAGTACCTACCTACGAGCAGTACTTC
cdr3_aa: CASSIGTVPTYEQYF
clone_size: -
j_call: TRBJ2-7
v_call: TRBV5-1
d_call: TRBD1

cdr3_nt: TGCAGTGCCTGGGACAGTGACAGTCAGCCCCAGCATTTT
cdr3_aa: CSAWDSDSQPQHF
clone_size: -
j_call: TRBJ1-5
v_call: TRBV20-1
d_call: TRBD1

cdr3_nt: TGTGCCAGCAGTTACCTCTACGGACAGGAAAGTAATGAAAAACTGTTTTTT
cdr3_aa: CASSYLYGQESNEKLFF
clone_size: few
j_call: TRBJ1-4
v_call: TRBV6-5
d_call: TRBD1